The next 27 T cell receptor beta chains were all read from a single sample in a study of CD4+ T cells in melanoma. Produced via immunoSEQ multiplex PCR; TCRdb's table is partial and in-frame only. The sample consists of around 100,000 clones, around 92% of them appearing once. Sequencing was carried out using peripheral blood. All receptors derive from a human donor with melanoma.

The CDR3 DNA sequence: TGTGCCAGCAGTGAGGGGCCGCGGCTGTTTTTT. Translation: CASSEGPRLFF. This chain links TRBV2 with TRBJ1-4; D possibly corresponds to TRBD1 (5 bases). Trimming pared 3 bases from V and 14 bases from J, leaving 10 bases between. This CDR3 has 11 residues. The V gene's germline CDR1 is SNHLY and CDR2 FYNNEI.

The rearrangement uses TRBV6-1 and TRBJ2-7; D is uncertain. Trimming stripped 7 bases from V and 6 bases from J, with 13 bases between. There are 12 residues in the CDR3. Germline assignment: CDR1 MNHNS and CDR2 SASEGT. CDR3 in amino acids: CASNRVFSEQYF. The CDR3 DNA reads TGTGCCAGCAATCGGGTTTTTAGCGAGCAGTACTTC.

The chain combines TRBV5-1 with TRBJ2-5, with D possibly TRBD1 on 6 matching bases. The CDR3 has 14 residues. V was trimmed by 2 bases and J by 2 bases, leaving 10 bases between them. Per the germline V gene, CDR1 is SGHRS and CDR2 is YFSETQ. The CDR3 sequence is CASSFGQSQETQYF. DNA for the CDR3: TGCGCCAGCAGCTTCGGACAGTCACAAGAGACCCAGTACTTC.

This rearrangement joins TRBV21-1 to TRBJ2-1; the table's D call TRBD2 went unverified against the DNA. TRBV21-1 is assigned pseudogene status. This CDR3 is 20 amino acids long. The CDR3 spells CASSKVIAGGPRSTHNEQFF. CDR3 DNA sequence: TGTGCCAGCAGCAAAGTAATAGCGGGAGGGCCTAGAAGCACACACAATGAGCAGTTCTTC.

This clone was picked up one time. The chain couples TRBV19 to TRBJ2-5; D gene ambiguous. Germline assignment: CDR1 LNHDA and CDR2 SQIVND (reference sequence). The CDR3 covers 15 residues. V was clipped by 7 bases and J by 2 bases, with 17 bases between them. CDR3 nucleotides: TGTGCCAGTAAGGGTCCCGGTCAACCTCAAGAGACCCAGTACTTC. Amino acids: CASKGPGQPQETQYF. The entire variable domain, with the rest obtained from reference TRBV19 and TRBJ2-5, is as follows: DGGITQSPKYLFRKEGQNVTLSCEQNLNHDAMYWYRQDPGQGLRLIYYSQIVNDFQKGDIAEGYSVSREKKESFPLTVTSAQKNPTAFYLCASKGPGQPQETQYFGPGTRLLVL.

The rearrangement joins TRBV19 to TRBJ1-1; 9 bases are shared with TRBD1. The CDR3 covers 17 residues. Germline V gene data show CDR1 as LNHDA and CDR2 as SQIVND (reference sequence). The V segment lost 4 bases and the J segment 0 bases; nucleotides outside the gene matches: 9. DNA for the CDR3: TGTGCCAGTAGTAAAGGACAGGGGTTCACCATGAACACTGAAGCTTTCTTT. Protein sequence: CASSKGQGFTMNTEAFF.

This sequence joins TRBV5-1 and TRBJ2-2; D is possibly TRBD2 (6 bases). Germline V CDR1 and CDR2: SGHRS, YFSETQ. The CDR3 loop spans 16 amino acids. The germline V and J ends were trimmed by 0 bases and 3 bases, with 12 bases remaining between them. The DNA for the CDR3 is TGCGCCAGCAGCTTGGTTCCGGGGACTTACACCGGGGAGCTGTTTTTT. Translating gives CASSLVPGTYTGELFF.

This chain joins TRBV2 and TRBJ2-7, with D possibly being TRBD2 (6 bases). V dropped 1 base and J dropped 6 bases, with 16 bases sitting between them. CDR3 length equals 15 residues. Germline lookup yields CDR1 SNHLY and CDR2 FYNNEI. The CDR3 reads CASSEGSGYTPEQYF. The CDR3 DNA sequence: TGTGCCAGCAGTGAAGGCAGCGGGTACACTCCCGAGCAGTACTTC. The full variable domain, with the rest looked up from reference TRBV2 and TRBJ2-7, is EPEVTQTPSHQVTQMGQEVILRCVPISNHLYFYWYRQILGQKVEFLVSFYNNEISEKSEIFDDQFSVERPDGSNFTLKIRSTKLEDSAMYFCASSEGSGYTPEQYFGPGTRLTVT.

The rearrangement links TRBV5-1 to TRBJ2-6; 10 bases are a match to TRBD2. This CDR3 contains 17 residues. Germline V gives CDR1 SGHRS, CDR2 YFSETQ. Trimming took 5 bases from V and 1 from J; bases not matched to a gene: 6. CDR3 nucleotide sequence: TGCGCCAGCAGTTTGACTAGCGGGTTATCTGGGGCCAACGTCCTGACTTTC. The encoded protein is CASSLTSGLSGANVLTF.

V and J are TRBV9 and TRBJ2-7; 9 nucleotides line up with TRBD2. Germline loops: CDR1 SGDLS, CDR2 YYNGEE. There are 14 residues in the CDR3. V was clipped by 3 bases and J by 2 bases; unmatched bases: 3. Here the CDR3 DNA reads TGTGCCAGCAGCGCTAGCGGGACCACCTACGAGCAGTACTTC. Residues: CASSASGTTYEQYF.

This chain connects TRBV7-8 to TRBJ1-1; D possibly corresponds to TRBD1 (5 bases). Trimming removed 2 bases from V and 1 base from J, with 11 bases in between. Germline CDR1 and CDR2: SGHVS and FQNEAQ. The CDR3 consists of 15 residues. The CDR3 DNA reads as TGTGCCAGCAGCTTATTTGGGGGATCGAACACTGAAGCTTTCTTT. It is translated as CASSLFGGSNTEAFF.

Here the CDR3 reads CAWSVPAGSTDTQYF. The CDR3 region has the DNA TGTGCCTGGAGTGTTCCAGCGGGGAGCACAGATACGCAGTATTTT. The rearrangement links TRBV30 to TRBJ2-3, with TRBD2 matching 7 bases. J lost 0 bases, V lost 0 bases, and 3 bases had no gene match. The length of the CDR3 is 15 residues. The germline V gene has CDR1 GTSNPN and CDR2 SVGIG (reference sequence).

In nucleotides, the CDR3 is TGTGCCAGCAGGGGGTGGAGCAATCAGCCCCAGCATTTT. This encodes CASRGWSNQPQHF. V usage is TRBV2 and J usage is TRBJ1-5; D call uncertain. The V and J ends lost 6 bases and 1 base respectively, with 7 bases between them. The CDR3 is 13 residues long. Germline-derived CDR1 and CDR2 are SNHLY and FYNNEI.

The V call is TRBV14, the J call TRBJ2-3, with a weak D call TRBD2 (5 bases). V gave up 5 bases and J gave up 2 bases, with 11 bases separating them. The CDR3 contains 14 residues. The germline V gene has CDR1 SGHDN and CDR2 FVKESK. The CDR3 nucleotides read TGTGCCAGCAGCAACAGCGGCCTCACAGATACGCAGTATTTT. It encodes CASSNSGLTDTQYF.

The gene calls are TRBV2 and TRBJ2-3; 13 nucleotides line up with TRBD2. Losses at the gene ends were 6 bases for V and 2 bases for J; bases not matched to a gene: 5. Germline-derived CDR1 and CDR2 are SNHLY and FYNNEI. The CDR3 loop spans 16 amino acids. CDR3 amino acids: CASSPTSGRNTDTQYF. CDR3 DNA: TGTGCCAGCAGCCCGACTAGCGGGAGGAACACAGATACGCAGTATTTT. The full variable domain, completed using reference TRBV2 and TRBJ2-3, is EPEVTQTPSHQVTQMGQEVILRCVPISNHLYFYWYRQILGQKVEFLVSFYNNEISEKSEIFDDQFSVERPDGSNFTLKIRSTKLEDSAMYFCASSPTSGRNTDTQYFGPGTRLTVL.

CDR3 amino acids: CASSLSAYSNQPQHF. CDR3 bases: TGTGCCAGCAGTTTATCAGCTTATAGCAATCAGCCCCAGCATTTT. The chain recombines TRBV27 with TRBJ1-5; D gene unclear. Trimming cost V 0 bases and J 0 bases, with 6 bases left between them. CDR1 is MNHEY, CDR2 SMNVEV, per germline (reference sequence). This CDR3 is 15 amino acids long.

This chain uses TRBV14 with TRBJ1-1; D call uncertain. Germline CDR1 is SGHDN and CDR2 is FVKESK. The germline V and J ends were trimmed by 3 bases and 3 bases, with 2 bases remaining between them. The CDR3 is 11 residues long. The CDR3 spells CASSHDTEAFF. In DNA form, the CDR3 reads TGTGCCAGCAGCCACGACACTGAAGCTTTCTTT.

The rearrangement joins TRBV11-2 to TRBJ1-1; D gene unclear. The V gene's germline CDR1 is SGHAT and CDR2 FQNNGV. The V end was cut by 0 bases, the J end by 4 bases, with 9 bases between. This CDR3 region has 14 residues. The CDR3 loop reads CASSLEAGLTEAFF. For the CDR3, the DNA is TGTGCCAGCAGCTTAGAGGCAGGACTCACTGAAGCTTTCTTT. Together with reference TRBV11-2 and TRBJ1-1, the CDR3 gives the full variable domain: EAGVAQSPRYKIIEKRQSVAFWCNPISGHATLYWYQQILGQGPKLLIQFQNNGVVDDSQLPKDRFSAERLKGVDSTLKIQPAKLEDSAVYLCASSLEAGLTEAFFGQGTRLTVV.

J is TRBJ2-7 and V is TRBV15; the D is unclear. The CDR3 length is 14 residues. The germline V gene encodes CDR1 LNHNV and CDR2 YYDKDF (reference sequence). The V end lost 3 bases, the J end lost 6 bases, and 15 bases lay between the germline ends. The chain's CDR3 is CATSSGFRPSEQYF. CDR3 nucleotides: TGTGCCACCAGCAGCGGGTTCCGCCCATCCGAGCAGTACTTC.

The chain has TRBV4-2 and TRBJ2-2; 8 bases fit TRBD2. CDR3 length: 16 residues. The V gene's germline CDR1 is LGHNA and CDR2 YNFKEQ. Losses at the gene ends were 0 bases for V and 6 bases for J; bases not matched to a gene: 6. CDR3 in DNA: TGTGCCAGCAGCCAAGAAATTAGCGGGGCGGCCGGGGAGCTGTTTTTT. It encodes CASSQEISGAAGELFF.

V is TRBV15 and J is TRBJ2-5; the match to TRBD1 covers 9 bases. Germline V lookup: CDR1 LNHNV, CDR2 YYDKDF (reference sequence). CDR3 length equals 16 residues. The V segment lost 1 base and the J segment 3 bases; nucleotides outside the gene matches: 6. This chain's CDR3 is CATSRGKTGGKETQYF. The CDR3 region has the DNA TGTGCCACCAGCAGAGGCAAGACAGGGGGGAAAGAGACCCAGTACTTC.

CDR3 sequence (DNA): TGTGCCAGCAGCTTAAAGGGACAGGGAATAGAGACCCAGTACTTC. Its translation: CASSLKGQGIETQYF. The V gene is TRBV7-9, the J gene TRBJ2-5, with 9 bases aligning to TRBD1. The germline gives CDR1 SEHNR, CDR2 FQNEAQ (reference sequence). This CDR3 spans 15 amino acids. J lost 4 bases, V lost 2 bases, and 5 bases had no gene match.

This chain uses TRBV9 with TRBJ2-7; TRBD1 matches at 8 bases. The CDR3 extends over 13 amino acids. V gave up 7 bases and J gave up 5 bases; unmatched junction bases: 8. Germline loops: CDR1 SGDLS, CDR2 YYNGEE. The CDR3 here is CASGGQGQDEQYF. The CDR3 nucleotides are TGTGCCAGCGGAGGACAGGGCCAGGACGAGCAGTACTTC.

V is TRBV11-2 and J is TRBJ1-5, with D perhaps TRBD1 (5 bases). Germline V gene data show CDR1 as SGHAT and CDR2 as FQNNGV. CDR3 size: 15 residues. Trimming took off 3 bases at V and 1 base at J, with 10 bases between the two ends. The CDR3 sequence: CASSLGVGSNQPQHF. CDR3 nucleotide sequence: TGTGCCAGCAGCTTGGGGGTCGGAAGCAATCAGCCCCAGCATTTT.

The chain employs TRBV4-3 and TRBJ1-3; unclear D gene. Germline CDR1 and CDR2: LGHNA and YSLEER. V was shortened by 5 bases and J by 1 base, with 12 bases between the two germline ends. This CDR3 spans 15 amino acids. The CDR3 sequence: CASSMLQTSGNTIYF. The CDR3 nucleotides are TGCGCCAGCAGCATGTTGCAGACATCTGGAAACACCATATATTTT.

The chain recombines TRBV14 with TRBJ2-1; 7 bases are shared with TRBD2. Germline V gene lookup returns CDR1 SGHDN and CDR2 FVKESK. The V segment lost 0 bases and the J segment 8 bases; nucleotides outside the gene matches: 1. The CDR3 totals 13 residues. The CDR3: CASSQEGGDEQFF. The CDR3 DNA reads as TGTGCCAGCAGCCAAGAGGGGGGGGATGAGCAGTTCTTC.

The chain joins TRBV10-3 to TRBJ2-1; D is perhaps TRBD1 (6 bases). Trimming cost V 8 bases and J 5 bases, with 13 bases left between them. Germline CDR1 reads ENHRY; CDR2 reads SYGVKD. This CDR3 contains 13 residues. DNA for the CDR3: TGTGCCATCGGGGACATAAGAGACAATGAGCAGTTCTTC. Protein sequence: CAIGDIRDNEQFF.